What follows are 15 T cell receptor beta chains derived from one specimen sequenced in a study of shared clonotypes between healthy human individuals. The method was immunoSEQ multiplex PCR; TCRdb's version includes in-frame clones alone and lacks a portion of them. The data hold millions of clones, with approximately 95% observed a single time. The naive CD8 subset, CD45RO-negative cells positively selected for CCR7, excluded terminally differentiated effector memory CD45RA+ cells. Sequenced: naive CD8+ T cells sorted from blood. The origin of the receptors is a man aged 18 to 30 in good health.

A word on this clone: Other DNA sequences in the same sample also yield this CDR3. The chain links TRBV6-6 to TRBJ2-3; D not resolved. Germline loops: CDR1 MNHNY, CDR2 SVGAGI (reference sequence). V dropped 2 bases and J dropped 2 bases, with 2 bases sitting between them. There are 12 residues in the CDR3. In DNA form, the CDR3 reads TGTGCCAGCAGTTACACCACAGATACGCAGTATTTT. It encodes CASSYTTDTQYF.

The chain combines TRBV13 with TRBJ2-7; D is ambiguous. CDR3 length: 14 residues. Deletions cut 5 bases from V and 5 bases from J, with 16 bases between. In germline, CDR1 is PRHDT, CDR2 FYEKMQ (reference sequence). As DNA, the CDR3 is TGTGCCAGCAGCCACTCCACGGCAGGCGACGAGCAGTACTTC. Protein: CASSHSTAGDEQYF.

V and J are TRBV2 and TRBJ2-1; D is possibly TRBD2 (6 bases). V lost 3 bases and J lost 4, with 16 bases in between. The CDR3 contains 16 residues. Germline V gene sequence: CDR1 SNHLY, CDR2 FYNNEI. The CDR3 sequence is CASSDAEAGRYNEQFF. In DNA form, the CDR3 reads TGTGCCAGCAGTGATGCTGAAGCGGGTCGTTACAATGAGCAGTTCTTC.

The V gene is TRBV25-1, the J gene TRBJ2-2, with TRBD1 as a possible D gene (7 bases). CDR3 length equals 16 residues. V dropped 2 bases and J dropped 5 bases, with 15 bases sitting between them. Germline V gene lookup returns CDR1 MGHDK and CDR2 SYGVNS. CDR3 amino acids: CASSESDREVTGELFF. In nucleotides, the CDR3 is TGTGCCAGCAGTGAAAGCGACAGGGAGGTTACCGGGGAGCTGTTTTTT.

Comments on this clone: The sample carries other DNA sequences with the same CDR3. The chain links TRBV7-9 to TRBJ1-1; no firm D call. CDR3 size: 11 residues. CDR1 SEHNR and CDR2 FQNEAQ come from the germline V gene (reference sequence). V was pared by 3 bases and J by 4 bases, with 3 bases between. The CDR3 region is CASSFGTEAFF. As DNA, the CDR3 is TGTGCCAGCAGCTTCGGCACTGAAGCTTTCTTT.

This rearrangement joins TRBV15 to TRBJ2-3, with a tentative D call TRBD2 (6 bases). V gave up 4 bases and J gave up 6 bases, with 20 bases separating them. The CDR3 is 16 amino acids. Per the germline V gene, CDR1 is LNHNV and CDR2 is YYDKDF (reference sequence). The CDR3 DNA reads TGTGCCACCAGCACGACAACCGGGAGCGGAGCCGATACGCAGTATTTT. This encodes CATSTTTGSGADTQYF.

The chain carries TRBV27 and TRBJ1-5, with D perhaps TRBD1 (5 bases). CDR1 and CDR2 (germline): MNHEY, SMNVEV (reference sequence). V was cut by 5 bases and J by 0 bases, with 14 bases left in between. The CDR3 is 16 amino acids. This CDR3 is CASSLGVGYSNQPQHF. The CDR3 DNA is TGTGCCAGCAGTCTAGGGGTTGGGTATAGCAATCAGCCCCAGCATTTT.

The chain joins TRBV5-6 to TRBJ1-4; TRBD1 might be the D (5 bases). V lost 5 bases and J lost 7, with 12 bases in between. Germline lookup yields CDR1 SGHDT and CDR2 YYEEEE. This CDR3 is 13 amino acids long. The CDR3 DNA reads as TGTGCCAGCAGGGTTCAGGGAGGTGAAAAACTGTTTTTT. Amino acid sequence: CASRVQGGEKLFF.

The chain couples TRBV30 to TRBJ1-2, with no clear D. Germline loops: CDR1 GTSNPN, CDR2 SVGIG (reference sequence). V dropped 5 bases and J dropped 0 bases, with 16 bases sitting between them. The CDR3 runs to 15 residues. The DNA of the CDR3 is TGTGCCTGGGGAGAGGTGGTCGAAGCTAACTATGGCTACACCTTC. This codes for CAWGEVVEANYGYTF.

V is TRBV27 and J is TRBJ2-1, with D perhaps TRBD2 (6 bases). V gave up 3 bases and J gave up 6 bases, with 15 bases separating them. This CDR3 has 15 residues. Germline V gene lookup returns CDR1 MNHEY and CDR2 SMNVEV (reference sequence). The CDR3 protein is CASSLRAGTFNEQFF. The CDR3 DNA reads TGTGCCAGCAGTTTGCGGGCCGGGACTTTCAATGAGCAGTTCTTC.

This clone was found once. V and J are TRBV7-8 and TRBJ1-1; 9 bases fit TRBD1. Unmatched junction bases numbered 16, after V lost 5 bases and J lost 6 bases. Germline lookup yields CDR1 SGHVS and CDR2 FQNEAQ. The CDR3 runs to 17 residues. CDR3 sequence reads: CASSTEPTGTGIAEAFF. The CDR3 region has the DNA TGTGCCAGCAGCACCGAACCCACCGGGACAGGGATAGCTGAAGCTTTCTTT.

The V and J genes are TRBV28 and TRBJ1-4; no reliable D call. The V end was cut by 7 bases, the J end by 0 bases, with 21 bases between. The CDR3 spans 18 residues. The germline gives CDR1 MDHEN, CDR2 SYDVKM. CDR3 in DNA: TGTGCCAGCACCCCTGTCACGGAATTGATCGCAACTAATGAAAAACTGTTTTTT. This codes for CASTPVTELIATNEKLFF.

The J gene is TRBJ2-7, the V gene TRBV30; 7 bases align to TRBD2. This CDR3 comprises 13 residues. V shed 4 bases, J shed 2 bases, and the junction held 5 bases outside the gene matches. CDR1 is GTSNPN and CDR2 is SVGIG in the germline V gene (reference sequence). CDR3 sequence: CAWNAGVPYEQYF. CDR3 DNA sequence: TGTGCCTGGAATGCGGGAGTTCCCTACGAGCAGTACTTC.

A few counts support this clone. The chain recombines TRBV7-9 with TRBJ1-5; D gene ambiguous. This CDR3 region has 16 residues. Trimming removed 1 base at V and 4 bases at J, with 14 bases between. Germline CDR1 SEHNR, CDR2 FQNEAQ (reference sequence). CDR3: CASSLEVVGANQPQHF. The CDR3 region has the DNA TGTGCCAGCAGCTTAGAGGTAGTGGGAGCTAATCAGCCCCAGCATTTT.

The chain is built from TRBV4-2 and TRBJ2-1; 9 nucleotides line up with TRBD2. Per germline, CDR1 LGHNA and CDR2 YNFKEQ. The CDR3 covers 15 residues. Trimming removed 4 bases from V and 4 bases from J; junction bases left unmatched: 5. CDR3 DNA: TGTGCCAGCAGCCCTTTAGCGGGGGAATACAATGAGCAGTTCTTC. It codes for CASSPLAGEYNEQFF.